These 29 T cell receptor beta chains were sequenced from one sample in a study of identical twins. MiXCR, applied by TCRdb to the 5' RACE reads, yields one record per CDR3 protein. Of 300,000 to 400,000 distinct CDR3 sequences listed, around 9.7% were seen once; the top ten hold roughly 9%. Sequencing was done on a sample of naive T cells sorted from blood. These receptor sequences come from a woman aged 45-59 years in good health.

This clonotype was recorded a few times. This chain uses TRBV24-1 with TRBJ2-3, with 12 bases aligning to TRBD2. The CDR3 is 17 residues long. Looked up from germline, CDR1 is KGHDR and CDR2 is SFDVKD. Unmatched junction bases numbered 6, after V lost 6 bases and J lost 0 bases. CDR3 region: CATSPDLAGGSTDTQYF. The CDR3 DNA is TGTGCCACCAGTCCCGATCTAGCGGGAGGGAGCACAGATACGCAGTATTTT.

This clonotype came up a few times. The chain recombines TRBV24-1 with TRBJ2-2; TRBD1 is a possible D gene (5 bases). The germline V and J ends were trimmed by 7 bases and 4 bases, with 9 bases remaining between them. Germline CDR1 is KGHDR and CDR2 is SFDVKD. This CDR3 is 13 amino acids long. CDR3 bases: TGTGCCACCAGGGATAGGGGCACCGGGGAGCTGTTTTTT. Its protein product is CATRDRGTGELFF.

This chain links TRBV7-9 with TRBJ2-1; 8 bases are a match to TRBD2. Germline V gene data show CDR1 as SEHNR and CDR2 as FQNEAQ (reference sequence). This CDR3 spans 16 amino acids. V lost 10 bases to trimming and J lost 5 bases; unmatched junction nucleotides: 16. The CDR3 reads CAISGELRTRNNEQFF. CDR3 in DNA: TGTGCCATTAGCGGGGAGTTACGAACAAGGAACAATGAGCAGTTCTTC.

This clonotype was observed a handful of times. The chain joins TRBV21-1 to TRBJ2-1; the table calls TRBD1, which could not be checked here. TRBV21-1 is recorded as a pseudogene. The CDR3 has 12 residues. The CDR3 nucleotides are TGTGCCAGCCATATGAACCGGGATGAGCAGTTCTTC. Translated, it gives CASHMNRDEQFF.

V usage is TRBV7-8 and J usage is TRBJ2-1; D remains ambiguous. The CDR3 consists of 14 residues. Germline V lookup: CDR1 SGHVS, CDR2 FQNEAQ. V lost 1 base, J lost 5 bases, and 9 bases lay in between. CDR3 coding DNA: TGTGCCAGCAGCTTAGTACAGACGAACAATGAGCAGTTCTTC. This sequence encodes CASSLVQTNNEQFF. The full variable domain, rest sourced from reference TRBV7-8 and TRBJ2-1, is GAGVSQSPRYKVAKRGQDVALRCDPISGHVSLFWYQQALGQGPEFLTYFQNEAQLDKSGLPSDRFFAERPEGSVSTLKIQRTQQEDSAVYLCASSLVQTNNEQFFGPGTRLTVL.

The gene calls are TRBV4-2 and TRBJ2-7; D is ambiguous. Germline V gene lookup returns CDR1 LGHNA and CDR2 YNFKEQ. This CDR3 region has 14 residues. V shed 1 base and J shed 5 bases, with 12 bases lying between them. CDR3 nucleotide sequence: TGTGCCAGCAGCCAAGTGTTAGCTACCCACGAGCAGTACTTC. Its translation is CASSQVLATHEQYF.

This clonotype was detected ten times or more. The genes are TRBV11-2 and TRBJ2-3, with TRBD2 matching over 11 bases. Germline assignment: CDR1 SGHAT and CDR2 FQNNGV. This CDR3 has 18 amino acids. J lost 2 bases, V lost 1 base, and 8 bases had no gene match. The CDR3 DNA follows: TGTGCCAGCAGCTTAGGCACTGGACTAGCGGGTGTCACAGATACGCAGTATTTT. Its protein is CASSLGTGLAGVTDTQYF.

Points on this clonotype: The junction and the germline gene differ at one end; a read error may be behind it. The chain recombines TRBV12-3 or TRBV12-4 with TRBJ2-6, with TRBD2 identical over 7 bases. The CDR3 has 16 residues. The CDR3 reads CANSRGRDYGANVLTF. In DNA form, the CDR3 reads TGTGCCAACAGTCGGGGCCGGGACTATGGGGCCAACGTCCTGACTTTC.

CDR3 bases: TGCGCCAGCAGCCAAGAATCTGGCAGGGGTTGGGATACGCAGTATTTT. Translated: CASSQESGRGWDTQYF. The chain joins TRBV4-1 to TRBJ2-3; perhaps TRBD1 as D (6 bases). V was cut by 0 bases and J by 6 bases, with 16 bases left in between. Germline CDR1 and CDR2: MGHRA and YSYEKL. This CDR3 spans 16 amino acids.

This sequence joins TRBV7-2 and TRBJ2-5; D uncertain. V was shortened by 0 bases and J by 5 bases, with 7 bases between the two germline ends. Germline V lookup: CDR1 SGHTA, CDR2 FQGNSA. This CDR3 contains 13 residues. CDR3 coding DNA: TGTGCCAGCAGCTTAGCGCTCGTGGAGACCCAGTACTTC. Its protein is CASSLALVETQYF.

This clonotype appeared many times. V gene TRBV29-1 combines with J gene TRBJ1-5, with D perhaps matching TRBD1 (5 bases). V lost 4 bases and J 4 bases, leaving 11 bases between the germline ends. Germline V gene sequence: CDR1 SQVTM, CDR2 ANQGSEA. The CDR3 runs to 13 residues. The CDR3 DNA is TGCAGCGTTGCTGTGACAGAAAATCAGCCCCAGCATTTT. Residues: CSVAVTENQPQHF.

This clonotype occurred a few times. The chain recombines TRBV20-1 with TRBJ2-3; 12 positions agree with TRBD2. V dropped 3 bases and J dropped 7; count of bases not matched to a gene: 14. This CDR3 comprises 17 residues. Germline-derived CDR1 and CDR2 are DFQATT and SNEGSKA (reference sequence). The CDR3 region has the DNA TGCAGTGCTAGTCCTCTAGCGGGAGGGGATCGAGGGAATACGCAGTATTTT. This gives the protein CSASPLAGGDRGNTQYF.

The rearrangement joins TRBV11-3 to TRBJ2-5; the D is unclear. From germline, CDR1 is SGHNT and CDR2 YENEEA. V was shortened by 5 bases and J by 4 bases, with 14 bases between the two germline ends. The CDR3 contains 14 residues. CDR3: CASSPSATRETQYF. The CDR3 DNA is TGTGCCAGCAGCCCATCGGCCACTCGAGAGACCCAGTACTTC.

In its sample, this clonotype was seen a few times. The genes are TRBV6-6 and TRBJ2-3, with 9 bases identical to TRBD1. Trimming took 6 bases from V and 1 from J; bases not matched to a gene: 5. The length of the CDR3 is 15 residues. Germline V lookup: CDR1 MNHNY, CDR2 SVGAGI (reference sequence). The CDR3 DNA follows: TGTGCCAGCAGACCCCGGGACAGGGGCACAGATACGCAGTATTTT. Translated, it gives CASRPRDRGTDTQYF.

This clonotype has just a few counts. The rearrangement uses TRBV24-1 and TRBJ2-3; tentatively, D is TRBD1 (6 bases). Germline assignment: CDR1 KGHDR and CDR2 SFDVKD. Trimming cost V 4 bases and J 8 bases, with 15 bases left between them. This CDR3 spans 14 amino acids. CDR3 in amino acids: CATSDPLRGGTQYF. The CDR3 DNA is TGTGCCACCAGTGACCCCCTCAGGGGTGGTACGCAGTATTTT.

This clonotype has at least ten counts. The chain joins TRBV12-3 or TRBV12-4 to TRBJ2-1; D unclear. Between the trimmed V and J ends, which lost 0 bases and 0 bases, there was a span of 9 bases. The CDR3 has 16 amino acids. The CDR3 loop reads CASSLAGVSSYNEQFF. The CDR3 coding sequence is TGTGCCAGCAGTTTAGCGGGTGTCAGCTCCTACAATGAGCAGTTCTTC.

This clonotype was seen ten or more times. This CDR3 is missing its conserved last phenylalanine or tryptophan, likely due to a read error. The limits of the CDR3 on the DNA are not certain, so only TCRdb's listed CDR3 is given. The rearrangement uses TRBV6-5 and TRBJ2-7. Per the germline V gene, CDR1 is MNHEY and CDR2 is SVGAGI. The CDR3 spans 9 residues, counting both ends. CDR3 sequence: CASSTHEMG.

Ten or more counts support this clonotype. V and J are TRBV5-1 and TRBJ1-1, with D perhaps matching TRBD1 (6 bases). Germline V lookup: CDR1 SGHRS, CDR2 YFSETQ. This CDR3 comprises 12 residues. Trimming stripped 0 bases from V and 9 bases from J, with 9 bases between. CDR3 protein: CASSLAGDKAFF. CDR3 DNA sequence: TGCGCCAGCAGCTTGGCCGGGGACAAAGCTTTCTTT. The full variable domain, rest sourced from reference TRBV5-1 and TRBJ1-1, is KAGVTQTPRYLIKTRGQQVTLSCSPISGHRSVSWYQQTPGQGLQFLFEYFSETQRNKGNFPGRFSGRQFSNSRSEMNVSTLELGDSALYLCASSLAGDKAFFGQGTRLTVV.

This clonotype occurred a few times. The chain links TRBV12-3 or TRBV12-4 to TRBJ2-1; possibly TRBD1 for D (6 bases). This CDR3 spans 14 amino acids. V was clipped by 6 bases and J by 7 bases, with 16 bases between them. CDR3 loop: CASRNRAQGNEQFF. In DNA, the CDR3 is TGTGCCAGCAGAAATCGGGCCCAGGGGAATGAGCAGTTCTTC.

The chain couples TRBV7-9 to TRBJ2-6, with D perhaps TRBD1 or TRBD2 (5 bases each). The CDR3 spans 17 residues. Germline CDR1 reads SEHNR; CDR2 reads FQNEAQ (reference sequence). Trimming left V 5 bases short and J 3 bases short, with 17 bases between. The CDR3 is CASSAPGPMGGANVLTF. CDR3 nucleotides: TGTGCCAGCAGCGCCCCGGGACCCATGGGTGGGGCCAACGTCCTGACTTTC.

This clonotype was seen a handful of times. The chain recombines TRBV21-1 with TRBJ2-2; the table's D gene call, TRBD2, was not cross checked with the DNA. TRBV21-1 is shown as a pseudogene. This CDR3 has 14 amino acids. The CDR3 reads CASRGTRDTGELFF. In nucleotides, the CDR3 is TGTGCCAGCAGAGGGACTAGGGACACCGGGGAGCTGTTTTTT.

The chain employs TRBV20-1 and TRBJ2-1; the D call may be TRBD1 or TRBD2 (5 bases each). Germline CDR1 reads DFQATT; CDR2 reads SNEGSKA (reference sequence). Trimming took off 0 bases at V and 3 bases at J, with 9 bases between the two ends. This CDR3 has 14 residues. The CDR3 is CSARDRDHYNEQFF. CDR3 coding DNA: TGCAGTGCTAGAGACCGGGACCACTACAATGAGCAGTTCTTC.

This chain connects TRBV30 to TRBJ1-4; D gene unclear. CDR3 length equals 15 residues. The ends were cut back, 0 bases at V and 3 bases at J, with 11 bases in the middle. From germline, CDR1 is GTSNPN and CDR2 SVGIG (reference sequence). CDR3 amino acids: CAWSVLGRANEKLFF. CDR3 sequence (DNA): TGTGCCTGGAGTGTGTTGGGTCGGGCTAATGAAAAACTGTTTTTT. Supplemented by reference TRBV30 and TRBJ1-4, the full variable domain reads SQTIHQWPATLVQPVGSPLSLECTVEGTSNPNLYWYRQAAGRGLQLLFYSVGIGQISSEVPQNLSASRPQDRQFILSSKKLLLSDSGFYLCAWSVLGRANEKLFFGSGTQLSVL.

This clonotype was detected many times. V usage is TRBV20-1 and J usage is TRBJ2-7, with D possibly called TRBD1 or TRBD2 (5 bases each). V gave up 1 base and J gave up 3 bases, with 13 bases separating them. Germline assignment: CDR1 DFQATT and CDR2 SNEGSKA (reference sequence). The CDR3 covers 14 residues. The CDR3 here is CSARGPVGGYEQYF. CDR3 DNA: TGCAGTGCTAGAGGGCCGGTTGGGGGCTACGAGCAGTACTTC.

V gene TRBV11-2 combines with J gene TRBJ2-1, with TRBD2 as a possible D gene (5 bases). The V gene's germline CDR1 is SGHAT and CDR2 FQNNGV. V was pared by 6 bases and J by 10 bases, with 19 bases between. The CDR3 has 14 amino acids. The CDR3 nucleotides read TGTGCCAGCAGAAACCTGGGGAGCAGCAGGGAGCAGTTCTTC. Translating it yields CASRNLGSSREQFF.

CDR3 sequence: CSARDQDLVRQETQYF. CDR3 sequence (DNA): TGCAGTGCTAGAGATCAGGACCTCGTAAGACAAGAGACCCAGTACTTC. This chain joins TRBV20-1 and TRBJ2-5; D ambiguous. The ends were cut back, 0 bases at V and 2 bases at J, with 16 bases in the middle. The CDR3 spans 16 residues. In germline, CDR1 is DFQATT, CDR2 SNEGSKA (reference sequence).

This chain uses TRBV6-1 with TRBJ2-1; tentative D call: TRBD1 (5 bases). The V end was cut by 7 bases, the J end by 5 bases, with 12 bases between. Germline V gene lookup returns CDR1 MNHNS and CDR2 SASEGT. The CDR3 is 13 amino acids. The chain's CDR3 is CASIWTQDNEQFF. The CDR3 DNA follows: TGTGCCAGCATTTGGACACAGGACAATGAGCAGTTCTTC.

This clonotype was found a few times. The rearrangement links TRBV7-2 to TRBJ2-7, with 8 bases lining up with TRBD2. The CDR3 totals 14 residues. Germline assignment: CDR1 SGHTA and CDR2 FQGNSA. V lost 4 bases to trimming and J lost 5 bases; unmatched junction nucleotides: 7. CDR3 region: CASSSVAGRDEQYF. In DNA form, the CDR3 reads TGTGCCAGCAGCTCAGTAGCGGGAAGGGACGAGCAGTACTTC.

This clonotype showed up just a few times. This chain joins TRBV16 and TRBJ2-7, with D unclear. CDR1 KGHSY and CDR2 FQNENV come from the germline V gene. V was clipped by 3 bases and J by 3 bases, with 12 bases between them. The CDR3 is made up of 14 amino acids. In DNA form, the CDR3 reads TGTGCCAGCAGCCATAATCCGCTAGTCTACGAGCAGTACGTC. Residues: CASSHNPLVYEQYV.